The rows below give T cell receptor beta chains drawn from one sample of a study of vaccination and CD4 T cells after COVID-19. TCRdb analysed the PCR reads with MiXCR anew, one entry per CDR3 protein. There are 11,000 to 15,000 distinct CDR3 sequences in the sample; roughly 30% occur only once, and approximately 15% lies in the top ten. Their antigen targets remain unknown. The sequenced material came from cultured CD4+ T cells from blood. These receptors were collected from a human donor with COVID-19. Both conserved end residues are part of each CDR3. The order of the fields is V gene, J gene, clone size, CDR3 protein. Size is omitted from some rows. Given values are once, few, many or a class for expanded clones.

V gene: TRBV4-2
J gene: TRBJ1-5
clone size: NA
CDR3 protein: CASSQDGSVGSNQPQHF

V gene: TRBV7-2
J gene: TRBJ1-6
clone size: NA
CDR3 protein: CASSLSSYNSPLHF

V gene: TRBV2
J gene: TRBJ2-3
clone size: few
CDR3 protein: CASSALPMRGANTDTQYF

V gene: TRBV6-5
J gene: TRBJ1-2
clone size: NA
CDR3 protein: CASSYRALYGYTF

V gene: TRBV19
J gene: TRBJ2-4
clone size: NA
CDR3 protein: CASSSWRGQGNIQYF

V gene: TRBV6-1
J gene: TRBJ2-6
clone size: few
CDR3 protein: CASSEASRGPGSGANVLTF

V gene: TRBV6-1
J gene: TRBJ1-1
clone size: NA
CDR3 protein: CASRQQGFNEAFF

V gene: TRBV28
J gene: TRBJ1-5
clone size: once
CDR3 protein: CATGGRKYQPQHF

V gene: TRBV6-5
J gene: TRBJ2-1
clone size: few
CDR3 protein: CASSYDTYNEQFF

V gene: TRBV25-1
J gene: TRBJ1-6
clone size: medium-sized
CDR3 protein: CASSYTGTGNSPLHF

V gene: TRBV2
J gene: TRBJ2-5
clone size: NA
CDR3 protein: CASTRDRGLETQYF

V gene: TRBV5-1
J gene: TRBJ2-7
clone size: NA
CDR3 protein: CASSPGDRATYEQYF

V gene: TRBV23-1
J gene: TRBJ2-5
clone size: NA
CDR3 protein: CASSQSSQGEAQETQYF

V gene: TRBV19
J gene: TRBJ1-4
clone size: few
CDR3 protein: CASSPLGGARYATNEKLFF

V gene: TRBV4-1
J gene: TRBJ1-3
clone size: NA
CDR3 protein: CASSQAVSGNTIYF

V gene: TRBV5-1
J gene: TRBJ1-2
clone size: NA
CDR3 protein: CASSLESAGSYTF

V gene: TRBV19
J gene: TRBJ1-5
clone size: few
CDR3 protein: CASSRTGGGQPQHF

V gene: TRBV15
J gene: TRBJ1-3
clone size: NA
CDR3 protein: CATIPNGGNTIYF

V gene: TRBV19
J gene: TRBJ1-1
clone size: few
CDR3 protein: CASSPGGGWTEAFF

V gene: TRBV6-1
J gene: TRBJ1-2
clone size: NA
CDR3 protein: CASSLFPGQGDTATF

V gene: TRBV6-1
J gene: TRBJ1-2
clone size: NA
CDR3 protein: CASSLQGFRGYTF

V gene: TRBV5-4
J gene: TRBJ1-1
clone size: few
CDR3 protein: CASTGTGGNAEAFF

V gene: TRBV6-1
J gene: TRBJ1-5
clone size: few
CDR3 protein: CASLDSSNQPQHF

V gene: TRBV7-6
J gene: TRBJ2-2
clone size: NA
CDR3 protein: CASSLVPGAGFERTGELFF

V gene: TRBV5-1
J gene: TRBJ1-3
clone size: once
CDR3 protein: CASSHPTDSGNTIYF

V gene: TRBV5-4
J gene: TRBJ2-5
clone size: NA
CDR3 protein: CASSPRGRGGETQYF

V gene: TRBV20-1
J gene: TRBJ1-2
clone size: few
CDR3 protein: CSARGPDSNYGYTF

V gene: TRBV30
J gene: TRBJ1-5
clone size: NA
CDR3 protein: CAWTDGPRGPQHF

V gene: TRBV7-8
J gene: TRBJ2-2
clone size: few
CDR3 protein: CASSLVLNTGELFF

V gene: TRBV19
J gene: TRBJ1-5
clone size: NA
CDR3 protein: CASSFSPGGIGNQPQHF

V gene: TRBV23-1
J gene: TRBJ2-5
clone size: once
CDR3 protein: CASSHCGQEAQYF

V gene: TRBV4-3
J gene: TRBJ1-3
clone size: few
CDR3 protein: CASSPGAGGGNTIYF

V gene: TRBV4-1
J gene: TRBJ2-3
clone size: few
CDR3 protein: CASRGIGSAISTDTQYF

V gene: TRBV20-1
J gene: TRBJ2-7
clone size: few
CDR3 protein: CSAPEGQGKGSYEQYF

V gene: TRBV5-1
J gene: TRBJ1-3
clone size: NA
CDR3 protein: CASSSGGPENTIYF

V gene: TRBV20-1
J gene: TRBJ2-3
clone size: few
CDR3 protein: CSARDGGGTDTQYF

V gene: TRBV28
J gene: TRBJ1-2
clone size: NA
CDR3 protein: CASSLLHDGYTF

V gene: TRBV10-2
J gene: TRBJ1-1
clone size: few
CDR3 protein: CASSRDTYTEAFF

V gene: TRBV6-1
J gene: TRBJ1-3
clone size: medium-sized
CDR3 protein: CASNVPGRSSGNTIYF

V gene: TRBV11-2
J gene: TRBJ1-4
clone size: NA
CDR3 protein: CASSLGLVPTNEKLFF

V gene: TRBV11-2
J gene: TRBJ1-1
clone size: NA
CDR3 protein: CASSYRGHIEAFF

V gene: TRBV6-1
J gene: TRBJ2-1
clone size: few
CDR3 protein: CASSEPADPRGYNEQFF

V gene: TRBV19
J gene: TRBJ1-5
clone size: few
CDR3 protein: CASSTSEGSQPQHF

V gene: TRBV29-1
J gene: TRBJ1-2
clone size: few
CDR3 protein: CSVGTGPNYGYTF

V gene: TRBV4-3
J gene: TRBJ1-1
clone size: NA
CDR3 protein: CASSQDRTVNTEAFF

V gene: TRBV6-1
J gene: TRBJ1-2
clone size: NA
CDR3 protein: CASSRRVGELSYYGYTF

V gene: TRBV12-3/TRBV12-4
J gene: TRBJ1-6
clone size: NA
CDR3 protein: CASSDRGYNSPLHF

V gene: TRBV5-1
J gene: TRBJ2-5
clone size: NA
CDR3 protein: CASAISGGGPETQYF

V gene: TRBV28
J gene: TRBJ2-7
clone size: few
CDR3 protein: CASSRGDSYEQYF

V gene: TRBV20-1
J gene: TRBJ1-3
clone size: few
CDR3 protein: CSASREGRGNTIYF

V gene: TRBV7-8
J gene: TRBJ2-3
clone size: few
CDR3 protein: CASSLVAGGWADTQYF

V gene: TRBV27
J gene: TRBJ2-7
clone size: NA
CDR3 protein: CASRPRGTGQGTYEQYF

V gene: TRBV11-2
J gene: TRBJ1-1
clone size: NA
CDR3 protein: CASSFQGLNTEAFF

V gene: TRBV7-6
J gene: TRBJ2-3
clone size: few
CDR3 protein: CASSLATSGGTDTQYF

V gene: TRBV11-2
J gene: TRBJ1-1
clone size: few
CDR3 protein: CASSLEGAEAFF

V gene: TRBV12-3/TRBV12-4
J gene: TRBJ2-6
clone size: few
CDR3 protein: CASSLRGGTGANVLTF